The rows below give T cell receptor beta chains drawn from one sample of a study of T cell responses to AZD1222 COVID-19 vaccine. Sequenced by immunoSEQ multiplex PCR; TCRdb stores in-frame clones only, minus some. The sample lists roughly 150,000 clones; 80% to 95% were seen once. Sequencing was performed on peripheral blood, taken on day 0 of AZD1222 vaccination. Receptors originate from an adult in good health. The CDR3 runs from the conserved cysteine through the conserved F or W. The order of the fields is D gene, clone size, J gene, V gene, CDR3 length, CDR3 DNA, CDR3 protein. D genes are given only for firm matches. Clone size is given for some rows only: seen once, a few or many times, or a class if the clone is expanded.

d_call: TRBD1; clone_size: -; j_call: TRBJ2-7; v_call: TRBV5-1; cdr3_length: 15; cdr3_nt: TGCGCCAGCAGCTTGGGGACAGGGAGTATCCACGAGCAGTACTTC; cdr3_aa: CASSLGTGSIHEQYF
d_call: -; clone_size: -; j_call: TRBJ1-5; v_call: TRBV10-3; cdr3_length: 14; cdr3_nt: TGTGCCATCAGTTCCGGGAACAGCAATCAGCCCCAGCATTTT; cdr3_aa: CAISSGNSNQPQHF
d_call: -; clone_size: once; j_call: TRBJ2-1; v_call: TRBV9; cdr3_length: 14; cdr3_nt: TGTGCCAGCAGCGTAGTAGACAGATACAATGAGCAGTTCTTC; cdr3_aa: CASSVVDRYNEQFF
d_call: TRBD1; clone_size: -; j_call: TRBJ1-4; v_call: TRBV19; cdr3_length: 13; cdr3_nt: TGTGCCAGTACTCGGGACAGGGGTGAAAAACTGTTTTTT; cdr3_aa: CASTRDRGEKLFF
d_call: -; clone_size: -; j_call: TRBJ1-1; v_call: TRBV6-5; cdr3_length: 14; cdr3_nt: TGTGCCAGCAGTTACAAAAGGAGGGGGACTGAAGCTTTCTTT; cdr3_aa: CASSYKRRGTEAFF
d_call: -; clone_size: -; j_call: TRBJ2-2; v_call: TRBV5-5; cdr3_length: 15; cdr3_nt: TGTGCCAGCAGCCTACGCACAGGGCCCACCGGGGAGCTGTTTTTT; cdr3_aa: CASSLRTGPTGELFF
d_call: -; clone_size: -; j_call: TRBJ1-6; v_call: TRBV19; cdr3_length: 15; cdr3_nt: TGTGCCAGTAGTATAGCGTCCCCATTGCATTCACCCCTCCACTTT; cdr3_aa: CASSIASPLHSPLHF
d_call: -; clone_size: -; j_call: TRBJ2-7; v_call: TRBV5-5; cdr3_length: 13; cdr3_nt: TGTGCCAGCAGCCCGACGGGTGGGGGCGAGCAGTACTTC; cdr3_aa: CASSPTGGGEQYF
d_call: TRBD1; clone_size: -; j_call: TRBJ2-7; v_call: TRBV9; cdr3_length: 15; cdr3_nt: TGTGCCAGCAGCGTAGAAGGGGGCACCTTCTACGAGCAGTACTTC; cdr3_aa: CASSVEGGTFYEQYF
d_call: -; clone_size: -; j_call: TRBJ2-5; v_call: TRBV3-1/TRBV3-2; cdr3_length: 14; cdr3_nt: TGTGCCAGCAGCCCCGGGAAAGGACAAGAGACCCAGTACTTC; cdr3_aa: CASSPGKGQETQYF
d_call: -; clone_size: -; j_call: TRBJ2-1; v_call: TRBV24-1; cdr3_length: 13; cdr3_nt: TGTGCCACCAGTGATTTTGGCGTGGATGAGCAGTTCTTC; cdr3_aa: CATSDFGVDEQFF
d_call: -; clone_size: -; j_call: TRBJ2-5; v_call: TRBV10-1; cdr3_length: 13; cdr3_nt: TGCGCCAGCAGTGAGGGCAGGGGAGAGACCCAGTACTTC; cdr3_aa: CASSEGRGETQYF
d_call: TRBD2; clone_size: -; j_call: TRBJ2-1; v_call: TRBV5-4; cdr3_length: 20; cdr3_nt: TGTGCCAGCAGCTCGGTGGTTGGGACTAGCGGGGGGGCATCCTACAATGAGCAGTTCTTC; cdr3_aa: CASSSVVGTSGGASYNEQFF
d_call: -; clone_size: -; j_call: TRBJ1-2; v_call: TRBV10-3; cdr3_length: 14; cdr3_nt: TGTGCCATCAGGCCGACAGAGTACTCCTATGGCTACACCTTC; cdr3_aa: CAIRPTEYSYGYTF
d_call: -; clone_size: few; j_call: TRBJ2-7; v_call: TRBV3-1/TRBV3-2; cdr3_length: 12; cdr3_nt: TGTGCCAGCAGCCGCCCCTCCTACGAGCAGTACTTC; cdr3_aa: CASSRPSYEQYF
d_call: -; clone_size: -; j_call: TRBJ1-2; v_call: TRBV7-9; cdr3_length: 13; cdr3_nt: TGTGCCAGCAGCTTCGGGCCGATCTATGGCTACACCTTC; cdr3_aa: CASSFGPIYGYTF
d_call: -; clone_size: -; j_call: TRBJ1-2; v_call: TRBV28; cdr3_length: 15; cdr3_nt: TGTGCCAGCAGCCCCGGACATCCGTTTAACTATGGCTACACCTTC; cdr3_aa: CASSPGHPFNYGYTF
d_call: -; clone_size: -; j_call: TRBJ2-7; v_call: TRBV7-8; cdr3_length: 14; cdr3_nt: TGTGCCAGCAGCTTGGGACGGAGCTCCTACGAGCAGTACTTC; cdr3_aa: CASSLGRSSYEQYF
d_call: -; clone_size: once; j_call: TRBJ2-5; v_call: TRBV7-6; cdr3_length: 15; cdr3_nt: TGTGCCAGCAGCTTAGGGAGGGGGGGCCAAGGGACCCAGTACTTC; cdr3_aa: CASSLGRGGQGTQYF
d_call: -; clone_size: -; j_call: TRBJ2-3; v_call: TRBV5-1; cdr3_length: 14; cdr3_nt: TGCGCCAGCAGCTTGTCCGGGGAAGGGTATACGCAGTATTTT; cdr3_aa: CASSLSGEGYTQYF
d_call: -; clone_size: -; j_call: TRBJ2-7; v_call: TRBV7-2; cdr3_length: 14; cdr3_nt: TGTGCCAGCAGCTTGCAACGCGGTGGCTACGAGCAGTACTTC; cdr3_aa: CASSLQRGGYEQYF
d_call: -; clone_size: once; j_call: TRBJ1-6; v_call: TRBV4-1; cdr3_length: 17; cdr3_nt: TGCGCCAGCAGCCACCGCTTTAAAGACGGTCCCAATTCACCCCTCCACTTT; cdr3_aa: CASSHRFKDGPNSPLHF
d_call: -; clone_size: -; j_call: TRBJ2-7; v_call: TRBV6-6; cdr3_length: 12; cdr3_nt: TGTGCCAGTGGAGACAGTACCTACGAGCAGTACTTC; cdr3_aa: CASGDSTYEQYF
d_call: -; clone_size: -; j_call: TRBJ1-6; v_call: TRBV7-8; cdr3_length: 15; cdr3_nt: TGTGCCAGCAGCATAACAAGGGCGGGAAATTCACCCCTCCACTTT; cdr3_aa: CASSITRAGNSPLHF